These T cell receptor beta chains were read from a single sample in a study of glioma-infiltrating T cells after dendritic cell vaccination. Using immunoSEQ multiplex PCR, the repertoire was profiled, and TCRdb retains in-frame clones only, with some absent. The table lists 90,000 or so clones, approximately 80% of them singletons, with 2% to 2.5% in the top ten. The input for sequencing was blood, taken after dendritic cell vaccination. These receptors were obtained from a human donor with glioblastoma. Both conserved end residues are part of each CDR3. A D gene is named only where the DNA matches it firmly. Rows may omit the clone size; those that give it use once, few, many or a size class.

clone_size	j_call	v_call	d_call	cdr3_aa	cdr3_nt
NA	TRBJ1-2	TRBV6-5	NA	CASSSRGVWGYTF	TGTGCCAGCAGTTCCCGGGGGGTATGGGGCTACACCTTC
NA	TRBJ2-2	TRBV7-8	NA	CASSFRAMDGELFF	TGTGCCAGCAGCTTCAGGGCGATGGACGGGGAGCTGTTTTTT
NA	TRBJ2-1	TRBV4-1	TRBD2	CASSRGGLAGLGNEQFF	TGCGCCAGCAGCCGAGGGGGACTAGCGGGTCTTGGTAATGAGCAGTTCTTC
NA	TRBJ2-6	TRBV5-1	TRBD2	CASSLFASGSSGANVLTF	TGCGCCAGCAGCTTGTTTGCTAGCGGGAGCTCTGGGGCCAACGTCCTGACTTTC
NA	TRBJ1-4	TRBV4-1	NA	CASSPTAGEKLFF	TGCGCCAGCAGCCCGACCGCGGGAGAAAAACTGTTTTTT
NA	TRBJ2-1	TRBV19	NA	CASSIGGGPGYNEQFF	TGTGCCAGTAGTATAGGGGGGGGGCCTGGTTACAATGAGCAGTTCTTC
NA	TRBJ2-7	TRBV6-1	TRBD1	CASSDTTGPYEQYF	TGTGCCAGCAGTGACACGACAGGGCCCTACGAGCAGTACTTC
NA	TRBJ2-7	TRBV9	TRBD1	CASSRQGATYEQYF	TGTGCCAGCAGCCGACAGGGGGCGACCTACGAGCAGTACTTC
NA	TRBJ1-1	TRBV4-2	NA	CASSPGPRQGNTEAFF	TGTGCCAGCAGCCCCGGACCCCGTCAGGGAAACACTGAAGCTTTCTTT
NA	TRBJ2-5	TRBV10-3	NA	CAISVVRVETQYF	TGTGCCATCAGTGTGGTCAGGGTTGAGACCCAGTACTTC
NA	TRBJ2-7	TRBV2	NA	CASSTRQSSYEQYF	TGTGCCAGCAGTACCCGACAGAGCTCCTACGAGCAGTACTTC
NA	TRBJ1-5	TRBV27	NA	CASSLISLSGQPQHF	TGTGCCAGCAGTTTAATATCCCTCTCGGGTCAGCCCCAGCATTTT
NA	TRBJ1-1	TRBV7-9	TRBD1	CASSSQDRVGRAFF	TGTGCCAGCAGCTCCCAAGACAGGGTCGGTAGAGCTTTCTTT
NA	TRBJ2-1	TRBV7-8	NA	CASSLDLAEYNEQFF	TGTGCCAGCAGCTTAGACCTAGCCGAATACAATGAGCAGTTCTTC
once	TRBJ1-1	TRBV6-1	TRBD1	CASGQGGTGTEAFF	TGTGCCAGCGGACAGGGAGGGACCGGCACTGAAGCTTTCTTT
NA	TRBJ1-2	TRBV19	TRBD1	CASSSGGASNYGYTF	TGTGCCAGTAGTTCAGGGGGCGCGTCTAACTATGGCTACACCTTC
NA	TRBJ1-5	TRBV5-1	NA	CASSPQGLSNQPQHF	TGCGCCAGCAGCCCCCAGGGGTTAAGCAATCAGCCCCAGCATTTT
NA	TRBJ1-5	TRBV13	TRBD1	CASSTKGRGNQPQHF	TGTGCCAGCAGCACCAAGGGCAGGGGGAATCAGCCCCAGCATTTT
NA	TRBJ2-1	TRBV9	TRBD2	CASSVDGRGHNEQFF	TGTGCCAGCAGCGTTGACGGGAGGGGCCACAATGAGCAGTTCTTC
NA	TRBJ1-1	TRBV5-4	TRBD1	CASSSSGQGIYAFF	TGTGCCAGCAGCTCATCCGGACAGGGGATTTATGCTTTCTTT
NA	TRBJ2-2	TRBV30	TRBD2	CAWSVLTSGGTGELFF	TGTGCCTGGAGTGTACTTACTAGCGGGGGCACCGGGGAGCTGTTTTTT
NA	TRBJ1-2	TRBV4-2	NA	CASRPTSINNYGYTF	TGTGCCAGCAGGCCTACTTCAATAAACAACTATGGCTACACCTTC
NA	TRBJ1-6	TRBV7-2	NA	CASRGGSSYNSPLHF	TGTGCCAGCCGCGGGGGAAGCTCCTATAATTCACCCCTCCACTTT
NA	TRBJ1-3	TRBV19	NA	CASSPPERNTIYF	TGTGCCAGTAGCCCTCCTGAGCGAAACACCATATATTTT
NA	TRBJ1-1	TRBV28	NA	CASSLSRWGREDTEAFF	TGTGCCAGCAGTTTAAGTCGGTGGGGCAGGGAGGACACTGAAGCTTTCTTT
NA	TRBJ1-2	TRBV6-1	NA	CASSERLLEGYTF	TGTGCCAGCAGTGAACGGTTATTGGAGGGCTACACCTTC
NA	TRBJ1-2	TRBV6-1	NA	CASSEAGGWSYGYTF	TGTGCCAGCAGTGAAGCAGGGGGTTGGAGCTATGGCTACACCTTC
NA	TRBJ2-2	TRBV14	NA	CASSQGRYTGELFF	TGTGCCAGCAGCCAAGGGAGATACACCGGGGAGCTGTTTTTT
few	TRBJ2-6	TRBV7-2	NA	CASSPRTSSGANVLTF	TGTGCCAGCAGCCCAAGGACTTCCTCTGGGGCCAACGTCCTGACTTTC
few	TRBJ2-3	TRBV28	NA	CATTRSTDTQYF	TGTGCTACAACACGAAGCACAGATACGCAGTATTTT